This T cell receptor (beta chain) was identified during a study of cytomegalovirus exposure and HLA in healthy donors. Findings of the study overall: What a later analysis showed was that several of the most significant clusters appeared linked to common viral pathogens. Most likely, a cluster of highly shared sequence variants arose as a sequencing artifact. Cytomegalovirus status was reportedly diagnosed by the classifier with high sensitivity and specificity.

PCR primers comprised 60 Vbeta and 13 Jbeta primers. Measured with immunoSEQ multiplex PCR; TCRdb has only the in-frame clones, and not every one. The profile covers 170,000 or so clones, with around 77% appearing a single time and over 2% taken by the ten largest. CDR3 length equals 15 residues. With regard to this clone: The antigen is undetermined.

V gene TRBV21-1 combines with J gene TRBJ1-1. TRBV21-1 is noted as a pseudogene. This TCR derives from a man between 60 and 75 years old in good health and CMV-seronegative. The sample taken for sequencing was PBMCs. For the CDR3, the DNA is TGTGCCAGCAGCCGGAGAGGGAGTGCGGACACTGAAGCTTTCTTT. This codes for CASSRRGSADTEAFF.